A selection of T cell receptor beta chains follows, all from one sample in a study of CD8+ T cells in alopecia areata. Some clones are missing from TCRdb's copy, which holds only in-frame ones; the method was immunoSEQ multiplex PCR. The data contain about 130,000 clones, approximately 53% of them singletons. The sample consisted of CD4+ T cells sorted from blood, taken at week 0. The receptors originated from a human donor with alopecia areata. Both conserved end residues are part of each CDR3. The D gene is left open where the match is weak. Size tells how often a clone was seen (once, few, many) or the class of an expanded clone, and some rows leave it out.

V gene	D gene	J gene	clone size	CDR3 protein	CDR3 DNA
TRBV4-1	.	TRBJ1-2	.	CASSQENHYGYTF	TGCGCCAGCAGCCAAGAAAACCACTATGGCTACACCTTC
TRBV5-1	TRBD2	TRBJ2-2	.	CASSLVAGAGELFF	TGCGCCAGCAGCTTGGTGGCGGGAGCCGGGGAGCTGTTTTTT
TRBV2	TRBD2	TRBJ2-2	.	CASSRTSGSGELFF	TGTGCCAGCAGTAGGACTAGCGGCTCCGGGGAGCTGTTTTTT
TRBV5-1	.	TRBJ1-3	.	CASSLDRSSGNTIYF	TGCGCCAGCAGCTTGGACAGGTCCTCTGGAAACACCATATATTTT
TRBV2	TRBD2	TRBJ2-1	once	CASSGLAGYNEQFF	TGTGCCAGCAGTGGACTAGCGGGGTACAATGAGCAGTTCTTC
TRBV2	TRBD1	TRBJ2-7	.	CASSTLGDSQYEQYF	TGTGCCAGCAGTACTCTAGGGGACAGCCAATACGAGCAGTACTTC
TRBV7-9	.	TRBJ2-1	.	CASSFRGLSISEQFF	TGTGCCAGCAGCTTCAGAGGACTATCTATTAGTGAGCAGTTCTTC
TRBV7-9	.	TRBJ1-1	.	CASSPSGGLGAFF	TGTGCCAGCAGCCCTAGCGGGGGATTGGGAGCTTTCTTT
TRBV28	TRBD1	TRBJ2-5	.	CAGQYRGPRETQYF	TGTGCCGGTCAATACAGGGGGCCCCGAGAGACCCAGTACTTC
TRBV5-1	.	TRBJ1-4	.	CASSLGVTNEKLFF	TGCGCCAGCAGCCTGGGGGTAACTAATGAAAAACTGTTTTTT
TRBV28	.	TRBJ1-1	.	CASSLLVSREAFF	TGTGCCAGCAGTTTATTAGTTAGCAGGGAAGCTTTCTTT
TRBV27	.	TRBJ2-7	.	CASSLVRGNYEQYF	TGTGCCAGCAGTTTGGTCCGGGGGAATTACGAGCAGTACTTC
TRBV20-1	.	TRBJ2-7	.	CSASVGHEQYF	TGCAGTGCTAGTGTAGGGCACGAGCAGTACTTC
TRBV27	TRBD1	TRBJ1-1	.	CASSLYRGYTEAFF	TGTGCCAGCAGTTTATACAGGGGATACACTGAAGCTTTCTTT
TRBV18	TRBD1	TRBJ1-5	.	CASSLSDRGNQPQHF	TGTGCCAGCTCACTGTCGGACAGGGGTAATCAGCCCCAGCATTTT
TRBV7-9	TRBD2	TRBJ2-3	.	CASIDSGASTDTQYF	TGTGCCAGCATCGACAGCGGGGCTAGCACAGATACGCAGTATTTT
TRBV25-1	.	TRBJ1-2	.	CASSLQGAYGYTF	TGTGCCAGCAGTCTCCAGGGTGCCTATGGCTACACCTTC